Presented here are 14 T cell receptor beta chains from one specimen sequenced in a study of cytomegalovirus exposure and HLA in healthy donors. A multiplex PCR was run with 60 Vbeta primers and 13 Jbeta primers. Profiling relied on immunoSEQ multiplex PCR, and the TCRdb table lists in-frame clones only, not all of them. The sample yields around 130,000 clones, about 80% seen once. The sample was PBMCs. Receptor source: a man aged 25-45 years in good health and CMV-seronegative.

This chain links TRBV27 with TRBJ1-2; D perhaps matches TRBD1 (5 bases). This CDR3 is 15 amino acids long. CDR1 and CDR2 (germline): MNHEY, SMNVEV (reference sequence). Trimming pared 4 bases from V and 5 bases from J, leaving 17 bases between. CDR3 sequence reads: CASSSRPNGGYGYTF. The CDR3 bases are TGTGCCAGCAGTTCAAGACCGAATGGGGGGTATGGCTACACCTTC.

The chain combines TRBV19 with TRBJ2-3, with 9 bases identical to TRBD1. Per germline, CDR1 LNHDA and CDR2 SQIVND (reference sequence). V shed 5 bases, J shed 3 bases, and the junction held 6 bases outside the gene matches. The CDR3 spans 15 residues. This CDR3 is CASSVGTGLTDTQYF. The CDR3 nucleotides read TGTGCCAGTAGTGTCGGGACAGGGCTGACAGATACGCAGTATTTT. Complete variable domain (other parts from reference TRBV19 and TRBJ2-3): DGGITQSPKYLFRKEGQNVTLSCEQNLNHDAMYWYRQDPGQGLRLIYYSQIVNDFQKGDIAEGYSVSREKKESFPLTVTSAQKNPTAFYLCASSVGTGLTDTQYFGPGTRLTVL.

The chain employs TRBV4-3 and TRBJ2-3; D may be TRBD1 (6 bases). Trimming shortened V by 0 bases and J by 2 bases, and 21 bases separated the two germline ends. Germline lookup yields CDR1 LGHNA and CDR2 YSLEER. The CDR3 spans 19 residues. CDR3 in amino acids: CASSQDLLVGAPDTDTQYF. The DNA for the CDR3 is TGCGCCAGCAGCCAAGATCTTTTAGTGGGGGCCCCCGACACAGATACGCAGTATTTT.

The J gene is TRBJ2-2, the V gene TRBV6-1; tentative D call: TRBD1 (6 bases). The CDR3 is 15 residues long. Germline-derived CDR1 and CDR2 are MNHNS and SASEGT. With 6 bases removed from V and 1 base from J, the gap between germline ends came to 12 bases. CDR3 residues: CASSPRGRNTGELFF. In DNA, the CDR3 is TGTGCCAGCAGCCCCAGGGGACGGAACACCGGGGAGCTGTTTTTT.

This chain connects TRBV9 to TRBJ2-5; 12 nucleotides align to TRBD1. V dropped 4 bases and J dropped 5; count of bases not matched to a gene: 12. CDR3 size: 17 residues. Per germline, CDR1 SGDLS and CDR2 YYNGEE. The CDR3 coding sequence is TGTGCCAGCAGCCCAGAGGGGGGACAGGGGGCACAGGAGACCCAGTACTTC. It specifies CASSPEGGQGAQETQYF.

The chain uses TRBV6-5 and TRBJ2-7; the D gene is possibly TRBD2 (5 bases). The CDR3 contains 14 residues. Trimming took 4 bases from V and 2 from J, leaving 12 bases between them. Germline values: CDR1 MNHEY, CDR2 SVGAGI. The CDR3 here is CASSSGNTPYEQYF. The CDR3 bases are TGTGCCAGCAGTTCGGGGAACACCCCCTACGAGCAGTACTTC.

CDR3 region: CASSSRDLVNQPQHF. CDR3 bases: TGTGCCAGCAGTAGCAGGGATTTGGTTAATCAGCCCCAGCATTTT. The gene calls are TRBV6-1 and TRBJ1-5; tentative D call: TRBD1 (5 bases). V was clipped by 5 bases and J by 4 bases, with 15 bases between them. Germline V lookup: CDR1 MNHNS, CDR2 SASEGT. The CDR3 runs 15 residues.

The V and J genes are TRBV6-5 and TRBJ2-1, with no clear D. Trimming stripped 8 bases from V and 4 bases from J, with 18 bases between. Germline values: CDR1 MNHEY, CDR2 SVGAGI. CDR3 length: 15 amino acids. The CDR3: CASSLSYLGYNEQFF. The CDR3, as DNA: TGTGCCAGCTCTCTCTCCTATCTCGGGTACAATGAGCAGTTCTTC.

This sequence joins TRBV6-5 and TRBJ2-1; no reliable D call. The CDR3 runs 12 residues. CDR1 is MNHEY and CDR2 is SVGAGI in the germline V gene. Trimming removed 5 bases at V and 6 bases at J, with 8 bases between. The CDR3 bases are TGTGCCAGCAGTCTAGTAGGCAATGAGCAGTTCTTC. It specifies CASSLVGNEQFF.

The chain joins TRBV29-1 to TRBJ2-7; 9 bases match TRBD2. The CDR3 totals 13 residues. Germline assignment: CDR1 SQVTM and CDR2 ANQGSEA. J was trimmed by 5 bases and V by 8 bases; bases with no gene match: 10. The CDR3 spells CSPEVAGEDEQYF. The DNA for the CDR3 is TGCAGCCCCGAAGTAGCGGGAGAGGACGAGCAGTACTTC.

J is TRBJ1-1 and V is TRBV10-3; possible D gene TRBD1, 6 bases. Deletions cut 3 bases from V and 3 bases from J, with 11 bases between. The CDR3 length is 14 residues. Germline V gives CDR1 ENHRY, CDR2 SYGVKD. The CDR3 nucleotides read TGTGCCATCAGTGACAGGGGTATAGACACTGAAGCTTTCTTT. Translating gives CAISDRGIDTEAFF.

This clone was detected a few times. In DNA form, the CDR3 reads TGTGCCAGCAGTTTAATGGGGGGGAGCACAGATACGCAGTATTTT. As protein: CASSLMGGSTDTQYF. V is TRBV27 and J is TRBJ2-3, with TRBD2 matching over 7 bases. Germline V CDR1 and CDR2: MNHEY, SMNVEV (reference sequence). Trimming at V came to 2 bases and at J to 0 bases, leaving 2 bases not matched to a gene. The CDR3 loop spans 15 amino acids.

The chain joins TRBV29-1 to TRBJ1-1; D is undetermined. V was pared by 0 bases and J by 7 bases, with 12 bases between. The CDR3 extends over 13 amino acids. Germline loops: CDR1 SQVTM, CDR2 ANQGSEA. Here the CDR3 reads CSVEDLVRSEAFF. The CDR3 DNA reads TGCAGCGTTGAAGATCTAGTGAGGAGTGAAGCTTTCTTT.

The rearrangement joins TRBV28 to TRBJ1-4; TRBD1 matches at 8 bases. V shed 4 bases and J 5 bases; nucleotides not matched to a gene: 6. Per germline, CDR1 MDHEN and CDR2 SYDVKM. The CDR3 loop spans 15 amino acids. CDR3: CASSSWTGPNEKLFF. DNA for the CDR3: TGTGCCAGCAGTTCCTGGACAGGGCCAAATGAAAAACTGTTTTTT.